This paragraph covers one T cell receptor (beta chain) sequence. This record comes from a study of T cells after yellow fever vaccination. MiXCR was run by TCRdb on the 5' RACE reads, yielding one entry per CDR3 protein. The sample holds fewer than 450,000 distinct CDR3 sequences, 11% seen once. The CDR3 covers 16 residues. The trim removed 1 base at V and 2 bases at J, leaving 5 bases unmatched. The chain is built from TRBV12-3 or TRBV12-4 and TRBJ2-3, with 8 bases that match TRBD2. This sequence was found in a man between 18 and 29 years old who received the YFV17D yellow fever vaccine. The starting material was PBMCs, obtained on the day of the first yellow fever vaccination. The CDR3 spells CASSLDPAGATDTQYF. In DNA form, the CDR3 reads TGTGCCAGCAGTTTAGACCCAGCGGGGGCCACAGATACGCAGTATTTT.